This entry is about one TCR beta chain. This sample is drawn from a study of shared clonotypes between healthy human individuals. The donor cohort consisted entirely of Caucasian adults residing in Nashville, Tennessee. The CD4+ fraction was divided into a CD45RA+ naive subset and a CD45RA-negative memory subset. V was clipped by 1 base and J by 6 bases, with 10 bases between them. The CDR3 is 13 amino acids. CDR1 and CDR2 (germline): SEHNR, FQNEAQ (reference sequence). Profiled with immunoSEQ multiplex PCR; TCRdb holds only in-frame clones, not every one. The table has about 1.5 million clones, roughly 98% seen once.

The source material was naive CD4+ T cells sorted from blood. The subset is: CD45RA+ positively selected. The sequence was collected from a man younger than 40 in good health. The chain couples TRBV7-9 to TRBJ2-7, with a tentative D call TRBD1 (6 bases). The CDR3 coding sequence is TGTGCCAGCAGCTTAGGGGACATCCGCGAGCAGTACTTC. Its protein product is CASSLGDIREQYF.